This TCR beta chain was identified during a study of PD-L1 blockade in urothelial cancer. Study as a whole: Of prior chemotherapy regimens, patients had received between 0 and 3.

Trimming stripped 5 bases from V and 8 bases from J, with 15 bases between. CDR1 is MNHEY and CDR2 is SMNVEV in the germline V gene (reference sequence). CDR3 size: 13 residues. Details on this clone: As yet, its antigen is unknown.

Each patient presented with locally advanced or metastatic urothelial carcinoma. Per-patient samples, pretreatment and on-treatment, numbered 1 to 8. Study-level findings and limits: Pretreatment blood TCR clonality under the median forecast improved survival.

Repertoires were generated with immunoSEQ multiplex PCR, while TCRdb's copy carries only in-frame clones and drops some. Here the sample spans 65,000 to 80,000 clones, roughly 80% being singletons. V and J are TRBV27 and TRBJ1-2; tentatively, D is TRBD1 (6 bases). The sequencing used PBMCs, collected around atezolizumab (anti-PD-L1) treatment. The source is a man aged 65 to 85 with urothelial cancer. The CDR3 loop is CASSGGGPHGYTF. In DNA, the CDR3 is TGTGCCAGCAGTGGGGGGGGGCCCCACGGCTACACCTTC.